Listed below are T cell receptor beta chains from one sample, sequenced in a study of response to subunit inactivated influenza vaccine. One entry per CDR3 protein, called by TCRdb with MiXCR from the RT-PCR reads. The sample records roughly 570,000 distinct CDR3 sequences, approximately 15% being singletons. This specimen was PBMCs from blood, taken roughly 12 days after vaccination. The source of these receptors is a man aged 45 to 65 who received an inactivated influenza vaccine. CDR3s include the opening cysteine and the closing phenylalanine or tryptophan. The D gene is left open where the match is weak. Clone size is shown for a subset of rows, as once, few, many or a class of expanded clone.

D gene	J gene	clone size	V gene	CDR3 DNA	CDR3 protein
TRBD1	TRBJ2-2	few	TRBV7-2	TGTGCCAGCAGCTCCTACAGGGGGCGGGGGGAGCTGTTTTTT	CASSSYRGRGELFF
.	TRBJ2-5	many	TRBV9	TGTGCCAGCAGCGTAGGTTTACTTCAAGAGACCCAGTACTTC	CASSVGLLQETQYF
TRBD1	TRBJ2-1	.	TRBV5-1	TGCGCCAGCAGCTTACCCGGGACAGGGGGCTACAATGAGCAGTTCTTC	CASSLPGTGGYNEQFF
.	TRBJ1-4	few	TRBV4-2	TGTGCCAGCAGCCAGGAAGAGGCATCCACTAATGAAAAACTGTTTTTT	CASSQEEASTNEKLFF
TRBD2	TRBJ2-1	few	TRBV28	TGTGCCAGCACCCCGGGACTAGACTACAATGAGCAGTTCTTC	CASTPGLDYNEQFF
TRBD2	TRBJ2-1	few	TRBV13	TGTGCCAGCAGCCTGTTTAGCGGGTTAAATGAGCAGTTCTTC	CASSLFSGLNEQFF
.	TRBJ1-5	many	TRBV18	TGTGCCAGCTCACGAGAGTGGGATCAGCCCCAGCATTTT	CASSREWDQPQHF
.	TRBJ1-4	.	TRBV7-2	TGTGCCAGCAGCTTAGGCGGTGGATACGAAAAACTGTTTTTT	CASSLGGGYEKLFF
.	TRBJ2-1	.	TRBV7-8	TGTGCCAGCAGCTTCGGTCGGGGAATCGAGCAGTTCTTC	CASSFGRGIEQFF
.	TRBJ2-1	few	TRBV16	TGTGCCAGCAGCCAACCAGGGGAGTTCTACAATGAGCAGTTCTTC	CASSQPGEFYNEQFF
.	TRBJ2-3	few	TRBV24-1	TGTGCCACCAGTGAAGACCAGGGGCCACGCACAGATACGCAGTATTTT	CATSEDQGPRTDTQYF
TRBD1	TRBJ2-7	few	TRBV4-3	TGCGCCAGCAGCCAAGCGGACAGGGGGCCTTTCGAGCAGTACTTC	CASSQADRGPFEQYF
.	TRBJ2-7	few	TRBV6-2/TRBV6-3	TGTGCCAGCAGTTACTCGGTCGCGGGCGAGCAGTACTTC	CASSYSVAGEQYF
.	TRBJ2-2	.	TRBV7-9	TGTGCCAGCAGCATCGGACAGTCGAACACCGGGGAGCTGTTTTTT	CASSIGQSNTGELFF
TRBD2	TRBJ2-1	.	TRBV6-5	TGTGCCAGCAGTTCTCGGGGACTAGCGTCCTACAATGAGCAGTTCTTC	CASSSRGLASYNEQFF
.	TRBJ2-3	.	TRBV4-3	TGCGCCAGCAGCCCATGGACTGGGGGTTCGGATACGCAGTATTTT	CASSPWTGGSDTQYF
TRBD1	TRBJ2-1	few	TRBV5-1	TGCGCCAGCAGCTTGGTCAGGGGGCATGATGAGCAGTTCTTC	CASSLVRGHDEQFF
.	TRBJ1-1	few	TRBV10-3	TGTGCCATCAGTGGCGGGGGAGGCACTGAAGCTTTCTTT	CAISGGGGTEAFF
.	TRBJ2-1	many	TRBV11-2	TGTGCCAGCAGCTTCCTGACCGATGCTGGCGCATACAATGAGCAGTTCTTC	CASSFLTDAGAYNEQFF
.	TRBJ1-6	.	TRBV20-1	TGCAGTGCTAGATTCGCCCCGGACCCTAATTCACCCCTCCACTTT	CSARFAPDPNSPLHF
TRBD2	TRBJ2-1	few	TRBV9	TGTGCCAGCAGCGTTTTTTCTCCGGGACTAGCGGGAGTAAGCTCCTACAATGAGCAGTTCTTC	CASSVFSPGLAGVSSYNEQFF
.	TRBJ2-3	many	TRBV2	TGTGCCAGCAGTGGAGGGATATTGCCCACAGATACGCAGTATTTT	CASSGGILPTDTQYF
.	TRBJ1-2	few	TRBV10-3	TGTGCCATCAGTAAGGACGGGGGCTATGGCTACACCTTC	CAISKDGGYGYTF
TRBD2	TRBJ2-7	few	TRBV5-6	TGTGCCAGCAGCTTCCCGACTAGCGGGAGTTTTTCCCACGAGCAGTACTTC	CASSFPTSGSFSHEQYF